This passage covers 22 T cell receptor beta chains from one sample sequenced in a study of blood T cell repertoires in COVID-19. Measured with immunoSEQ multiplex PCR; TCRdb has only the in-frame clones, and not every one. Of 55,000 to 70,000 clones in the sample, about 90% were seen once. The specimen was peripheral blood. The receptor source for this set is a woman aged 50 to 65 with COVID-19, enrolled during active disease.

The V gene is TRBV5-6, the J gene TRBJ2-3; maybe TRBD2 (5 bases). CDR3 length: 14 amino acids. Germline V CDR1 and CDR2: SGHDT, YYEEEE. V was pared by 0 bases and J by 3 bases, with 8 bases between. In nucleotides, the CDR3 is TGTGCCAGCAGCTTGGGAGCGGAAACAGATACGCAGTATTTT. Its translation is CASSLGAETDTQYF.

The genes are TRBV7-2 and TRBJ1-2; 8 nucleotides align to TRBD1. Germline-derived CDR1 and CDR2 are SGHTA and FQGNSA. J lost 4 bases, V lost 2 bases, and 3 bases had no gene match. The length of the CDR3 is 14 residues. The CDR3: CASSLSGQAYGYTF. The CDR3 DNA reads as TGTGCCAGCAGCTTATCGGGACAGGCCTATGGCTACACCTTC.

The V and J genes are TRBV11-3 and TRBJ2-3; a weak D match, TRBD2 (6 bases). This CDR3 has 16 amino acids. Trimming left V 1 base short and J 2 bases short, with 13 bases between. Per the germline V gene, CDR1 is SGHNT and CDR2 is YENEEA. In DNA, the CDR3 is TGTGCCAGCAGCTTAGGGACTAACCAACACACAGATACGCAGTATTTT. It is translated as CASSLGTNQHTDTQYF.

V is TRBV19 and J is TRBJ2-2, with a weak D call TRBD2 (5 bases). Trimming removed 5 bases at V and 0 bases at J, with 16 bases between. Germline V gene sequence: CDR1 LNHDA, CDR2 SQIVND (reference sequence). The CDR3 spans 17 residues. CDR3 nucleotides: TGTGCCAGTAGTCCCCGGAGGACGGCGGCGAACACCGGGGAGCTGTTTTTT. Translating gives CASSPRRTAANTGELFF.

The chain links TRBV11-3 to TRBJ2-5; D is uncertain. CDR3 length: 11 residues. Per the germline V gene, CDR1 is SGHNT and CDR2 is YENEEA. The V and J ends lost 4 bases and 5 bases respectively, with 5 bases between them. CDR3 bases: TGTGCCAGCAGCTCCGCGGAGACCCAGTACTTC. Translation gives CASSSAETQYF.

This sequence joins TRBV4-3 and TRBJ2-1; the match to TRBD2 covers 7 bases. This CDR3 contains 16 residues. Trimming cost V 1 base and J 8 bases; bases outside gene matches: 11. Germline CDR1 and CDR2: LGHNA and YSLEER. The CDR3 region is CASSQVSWTRRDEQFF. DNA of the CDR3: TGCGCCAGCAGCCAAGTTAGCTGGACTAGGAGGGATGAGCAGTTCTTC.

This clone showed up just once. This chain links TRBV27 with TRBJ2-7; 7 nucleotides agree with TRBD1. The CDR3 extends over 15 amino acids. The germline gives CDR1 MNHEY, CDR2 SMNVEV (reference sequence). The trim removed 5 bases at V and 1 base at J, leaving 8 bases unmatched. The CDR3 bases are TGTGCCAGCAGTCCCGAGCCAGGGGGTTCCTACGAGCAGTACTTC. Translating gives CASSPEPGGSYEQYF.

The chain links TRBV4-2 to TRBJ1-4; D unresolved. Germline values: CDR1 LGHNA, CDR2 YNFKEQ. Trimming pared 0 bases from V and 13 bases from J, leaving 9 bases between. The length of the CDR3 is 12 residues. The CDR3: CASSQDRRVLFF. CDR3 DNA: TGTGCCAGCAGCCAAGACAGGAGGGTACTGTTTTTT.

The chain uses TRBV28 and TRBJ1-2; possibly TRBD1 for D (5 bases). Germline CDR1 MDHEN, CDR2 SYDVKM. This CDR3 has 15 amino acids. Trimming removed 8 bases from V and 2 bases from J, with 18 bases in between. CDR3 region: CASDGGRGGNYGYTF. CDR3 bases: TGTGCCAGCGACGGTGGTAGGGGTGGAAACTATGGCTACACCTTC.

V usage is TRBV19 and J usage is TRBJ2-2; TRBD2 matches at 9 bases. V lost 6 bases to trimming and J lost 6 bases; unmatched junction nucleotides: 8. The CDR3 is 15 amino acids. In germline, CDR1 is LNHDA, CDR2 SQIVND (reference sequence). CDR3 nucleotide sequence: TGTGCCAGTAGGCCGAGCGGGAGGACGGCCGGGGAGCTGTTTTTT. This sequence encodes CASRPSGRTAGELFF.

The V and J genes are TRBV4-2 and TRBJ2-1; D remains ambiguous. The CDR3 covers 15 residues. Trimming shortened V by 1 base and J by 2 bases, and 9 bases separated the two germline ends. Germline V lookup: CDR1 LGHNA, CDR2 YNFKEQ. The CDR3 loop is CASSQAQRAYNEQFF. CDR3 nucleotides: TGTGCCAGCAGCCAAGCCCAGCGTGCCTACAATGAGCAGTTCTTC.

The chain recombines TRBV9 with TRBJ1-3; the match to TRBD1 covers 10 bases. This CDR3 comprises 14 residues. The V gene's germline CDR1 is SGDLS and CDR2 YYNGEE. The ends lost 4 bases at V and 6 bases at J; junction bases unmatched: 4. The CDR3 protein is CASSPTGGENTIYF. The CDR3 coding sequence is TGTGCCAGCAGCCCGACAGGGGGCGAAAACACCATATATTTT.

The rearrangement links TRBV6-1 to TRBJ1-3; D gene ambiguous. The V gene's germline CDR1 is MNHNS and CDR2 SASEGT. CDR3 length equals 16 residues. Between the trimmed V and J ends, which lost 4 bases and 2 bases, there was a span of 15 bases. The CDR3 loop reads CASSVGPAGAGNTIYF. For the CDR3, the DNA is TGTGCCAGCAGTGTCGGCCCGGCAGGTGCTGGAAACACCATATATTTT.

In the case of this clone: An end of the junction differs from the germline gene, which may be a read error. V is TRBV7-7 and J is TRBJ2-2, with 8 bases lining up with TRBD1. This CDR3 is 15 amino acids long. Per the germline V gene, CDR1 is SSHAT and CDR2 is FNYEAQ (reference sequence). In nucleotides, the CDR3 is TGTGCTAGCAGCTCCGGGACAGGAGGAGCCGGGGAGCTGTTTTTT. It is translated as CASSSGTGGAGELFF.

This rearrangement joins TRBV2 to TRBJ1-3; 7 bases align to TRBD1. Germline CDR1 is SNHLY and CDR2 is FYNNEI. This CDR3 spans 16 amino acids. Losses at the gene ends were 6 bases for V and 0 bases for J; bases not matched to a gene: 8. In DNA, the CDR3 is TGTGCCAGCAGACGACAGGGAGGAAACTCTGGAAACACCATATATTTT. Amino acids: CASRRQGGNSGNTIYF. The variable domain in full, with the rest retrieved from reference TRBV2 and TRBJ1-3, is EPEVTQTPSHQVTQMGQEVILRCVPISNHLYFYWYRQILGQKVEFLVSFYNNEISEKSEIFDDQFSVERPDGSNFTLKIRSTKLEDSAMYFCASRRQGGNSGNTIYFGEGSWLTVV.

This clone appeared once. This chain uses TRBV20-1 with TRBJ2-7; 8 bases are shared with TRBD2. Unmatched junction bases numbered 6, after V lost 4 bases and J lost 10 bases. Germline V gene sequence: CDR1 DFQATT, CDR2 SNEGSKA (reference sequence). This CDR3 region has 11 residues. The CDR3 bases are TGCAGTGCTACCGGGACTAGGACTCAGTACTTC. It yields the protein CSATGTRTQYF.

The chain joins TRBV5-8 to TRBJ2-1; D gene unclear. V shed 2 bases and J shed 4 bases, with 13 bases lying between them. The CDR3 runs 15 residues. Germline values: CDR1 SGHTS, CDR2 YDEGEE. CDR3 DNA: TGTGCCAGCAGCTTCGCCGCAGATTTGTACAATGAGCAGTTCTTC. Translation gives CASSFAADLYNEQFF.

V gene TRBV24-1 combines with J gene TRBJ2-3; perhaps TRBD2 as D (6 bases). CDR1 KGHDR and CDR2 SFDVKD come from the germline V gene. The CDR3 length is 14 residues. V shed 6 bases and J shed 2 bases, with 11 bases lying between them. The CDR3 protein is CATSSEGPTDTQYF. For the CDR3, the DNA is TGTGCCACCAGTTCGGAGGGGCCCACAGATACGCAGTATTTT.

The chain couples TRBV21-1 to TRBJ2-3; the D segment call TRBD2 is taken from the table without a DNA check. TRBV21-1 is flagged as a pseudogene. CDR3 length: 17 amino acids. The CDR3 region has the DNA TGTGCCAGCAGCAAAAGGGCGGAGGGGAGGGTTACAGATACGCAGTATTTT. This translates into CASSKRAEGRVTDTQYF.

CDR3 protein: CASSPRGGREGEQYF. CDR3 DNA: TGTGCCAGCAGCCCTCGCGGGGGGCGGGAGGGGGAGCAGTACTTC. This chain joins TRBV9 and TRBJ2-7; TRBD2 matches 9 bases. The CDR3 has 15 residues. Per germline, CDR1 SGDLS and CDR2 YYNGEE. Unmatched junction bases numbered 12, after V lost 4 bases and J lost 7 bases.

The rearrangement joins TRBV19 to TRBJ2-7, with D perhaps TRBD1 (6 bases). Germline assignment: CDR1 LNHDA and CDR2 SQIVND (reference sequence). V gave up 3 bases and J gave up 5 bases, with 17 bases separating them. The CDR3 is 15 residues long. CDR3 region: CASSIQGQGINEQYF. CDR3 bases: TGTGCCAGTAGTATTCAAGGGCAGGGGATCAACGAGCAGTACTTC.

The chain recombines TRBV6-4 with TRBJ1-2; D ambiguous. The length of the CDR3 is 11 residues. Germline V gene lookup returns CDR1 MRHNA and CDR2 SNTAGT. Between the trimmed V and J ends, which lost 10 bases and 6 bases, there was a span of 12 bases. CDR3 amino acids: CAIPPPDGYTF. The CDR3 DNA sequence: TGTGCCATCCCCCCCCCTGATGGCTACACCTTC.